The 4 T cell receptor beta chains reported below all come from one sample, sequenced in a study of blood T cell repertoires in COVID-19. Sequenced by immunoSEQ multiplex PCR; TCRdb stores in-frame clones only, minus some. The sample records 210,000 or so clones, 85% to 90% being singletons. Sequences were obtained from peripheral blood. Every receptor here comes from a young man with active or convalescent COVID-19.

The V gene is TRBV12-3 or TRBV12-4, the J gene TRBJ2-2, with D unresolved. This CDR3 has 13 residues. With 5 bases removed from V and 7 bases from J, the gap between germline ends came to 11 bases. CDR3 DNA sequence: TGTGCCAGCAGTCCCCACCCGGTCGGGGAGCTGTTTTTT. The encoded protein is CASSPHPVGELFF.

The rearrangement joins TRBV19 to TRBJ1-6, with 8 bases that match TRBD1. Trimming at V came to 6 bases and at J to 6 bases, leaving 7 bases not matched to a gene. The CDR3 has 15 residues. Germline V CDR1 and CDR2: LNHDA, SQIVND (reference sequence). The CDR3 protein is CASSPGQGANSPLHF. The CDR3 nucleotides are TGTGCCAGTAGCCCAGGACAGGGTGCTAATTCACCCCTCCACTTT. The full variable domain, rest sourced from reference TRBV19 and TRBJ1-6, is DGGITQSPKYLFRKEGQNVTLSCEQNLNHDAMYWYRQDPGQGLRLIYYSQIVNDFQKGDIAEGYSVSREKKESFPLTVTSAQKNPTAFYLCASSPGQGANSPLHFGNGTRLTVT.

The rearrangement joins TRBV27 to TRBJ2-7, with a weak D call TRBD2 (6 bases). Germline V gene lookup returns CDR1 MNHEY and CDR2 SMNVEV (reference sequence). This CDR3 comprises 16 residues. Trimming left V 3 bases short and J 0 bases short, with 15 bases between. The CDR3 sequence: CASSLGPSGYSYEQYF. In nucleotides, the CDR3 is TGTGCCAGCAGTTTGGGGCCGAGCGGGTACTCCTACGAGCAGTACTTC.

The CDR3 sequence is CASSPTQAGNTIYF. Here the CDR3 DNA reads TGTGCCAGCTCACCAACACAGGCTGGAAACACCATATATTTT. The rearrangement uses TRBV18 and TRBJ1-3; D is perhaps TRBD1 (5 bases). This CDR3 comprises 14 residues. V was trimmed by 2 bases and J by 2 bases, leaving 7 bases between them. Germline values: CDR1 KGHSH, CDR2 LQKENI.